The entry that follows covers one TCR beta chain sequence. Antigen specificity is unknown. V was trimmed by 4 bases and J by 7 bases, leaving 20 bases between them. The CDR3 extends over 15 amino acids. CDR1 and CDR2 from the germline V gene are SGDLS and YYNGEE. This record comes from a study of breast tumors, draining lymph nodes, adjacent tissues. General study findings and limits: That most tumor T cells come from lymph nodes remained unproven.

Samples came from axillary lymph nodes draining the breast cancer. TCRdb independently ran MiXCR on the multiplex PCR reads; one entry per CDR3 protein. The sample lists about 89,000 distinct CDR3 sequences; 25% to 35% were seen once. The sequence was collected from a female donor with breast cancer. Some clones in this sample may be carry-over from other donors' samples. The chain employs TRBV9 and TRBJ2-5; tentative D call: TRBD1 (6 bases). Sequencing input: axillary lymph node tissue. DNA of the CDR3: TGTGCCAGCAGCCTCGCACAGGGTGGGCCCGGGACCCAGTACTTC. Translating gives CASSLAQGGPGTQYF.